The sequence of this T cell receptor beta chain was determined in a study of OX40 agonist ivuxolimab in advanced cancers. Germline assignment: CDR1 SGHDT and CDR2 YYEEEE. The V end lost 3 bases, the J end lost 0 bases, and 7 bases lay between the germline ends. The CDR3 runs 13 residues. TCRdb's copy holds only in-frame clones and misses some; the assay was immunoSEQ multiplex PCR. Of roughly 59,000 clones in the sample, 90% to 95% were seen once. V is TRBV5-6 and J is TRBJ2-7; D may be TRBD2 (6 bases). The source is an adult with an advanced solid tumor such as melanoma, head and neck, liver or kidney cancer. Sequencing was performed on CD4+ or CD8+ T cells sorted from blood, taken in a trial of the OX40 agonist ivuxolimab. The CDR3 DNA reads TGTGCCAGCAGCTCCGGGAGCTCCTACGAGCAGTACTTC. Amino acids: CASSSGSSYEQYF.